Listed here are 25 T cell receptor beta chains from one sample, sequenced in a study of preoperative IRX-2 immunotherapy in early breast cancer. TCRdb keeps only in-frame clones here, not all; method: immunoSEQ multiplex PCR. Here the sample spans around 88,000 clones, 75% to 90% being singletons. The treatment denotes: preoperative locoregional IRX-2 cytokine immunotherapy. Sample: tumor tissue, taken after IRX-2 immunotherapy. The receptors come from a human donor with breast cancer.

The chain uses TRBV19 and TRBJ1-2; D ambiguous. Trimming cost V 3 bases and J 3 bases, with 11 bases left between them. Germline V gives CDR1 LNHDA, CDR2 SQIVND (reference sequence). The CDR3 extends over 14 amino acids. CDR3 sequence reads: CASSIGSWDYGYTF. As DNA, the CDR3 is TGTGCCAGTAGTATCGGTAGCTGGGACTATGGCTACACCTTC.

CDR3 DNA: TGTGCCAGCACCAGAACTAGCGGGGTTTACAATGAGCAGTTCTTC. Translating gives CASTRTSGVYNEQFF. The rearrangement joins TRBV7-4 to TRBJ2-1, with TRBD2 identical over 10 bases. This CDR3 is built from 15 residues. V was clipped by 7 bases and J by 4 bases; unmatched bases: 7. CDR1 and CDR2 from the germline V gene are SGHVT and SQSDAQ. Combining the CDR3 with reference TRBV7-4 and TRBJ2-1 gives the whole variable domain GAGVSQSPRYKVAKRGRDVALRCDSISGHVTLYWYRQTLGQGSEVLTYSQSDAQRDKSGRPSGRFSAERPERSVSTLKIQRTEQGDSAVYLCASTRTSGVYNEQFFGPGTRLTVL.

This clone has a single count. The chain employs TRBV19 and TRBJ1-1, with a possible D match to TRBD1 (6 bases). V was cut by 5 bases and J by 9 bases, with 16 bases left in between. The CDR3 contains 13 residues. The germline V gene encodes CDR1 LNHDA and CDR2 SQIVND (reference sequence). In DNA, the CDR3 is TGTGCCAGTAGTCCCTGGACGCGGGGGCAAGCTTTCTTT. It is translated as CASSPWTRGQAFF.

CDR3 in DNA: TGTGCCAGCAGCTTGGGCACGGGACTAGCTGGAGAGCAGTACTTC. Translation gives CASSLGTGLAGEQYF. This chain joins TRBV11-3 and TRBJ2-7; 9 nucleotides line up with TRBD2. This CDR3 contains 15 residues. Losses at the gene ends were 3 bases for V and 7 bases for J; bases not matched to a gene: 10. The germline V gene has CDR1 SGHNT and CDR2 YENEEA.

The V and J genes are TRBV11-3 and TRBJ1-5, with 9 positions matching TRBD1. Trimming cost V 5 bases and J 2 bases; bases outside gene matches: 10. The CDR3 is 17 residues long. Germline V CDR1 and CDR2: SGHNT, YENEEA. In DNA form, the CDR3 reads TGTGCCAGCAGCCAAGCCGGGACAGGGAACGGCAATCAGCCCCAGCATTTT. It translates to CASSQAGTGNGNQPQHF.

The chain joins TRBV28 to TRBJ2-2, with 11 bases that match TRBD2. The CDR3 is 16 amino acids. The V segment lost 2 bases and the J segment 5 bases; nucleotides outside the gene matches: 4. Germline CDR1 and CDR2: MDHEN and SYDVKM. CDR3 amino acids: CASSLMGLAETGELFF. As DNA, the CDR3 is TGTGCCAGCAGTTTAATGGGACTAGCGGAGACCGGGGAGCTGTTTTTT.

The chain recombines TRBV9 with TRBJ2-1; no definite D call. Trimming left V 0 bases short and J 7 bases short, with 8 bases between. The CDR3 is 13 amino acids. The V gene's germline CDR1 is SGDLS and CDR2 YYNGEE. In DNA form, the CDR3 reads TGTGCCAGCAGCGTAGCTTCGAGAAATGAGCAGTTCTTC. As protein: CASSVASRNEQFF.

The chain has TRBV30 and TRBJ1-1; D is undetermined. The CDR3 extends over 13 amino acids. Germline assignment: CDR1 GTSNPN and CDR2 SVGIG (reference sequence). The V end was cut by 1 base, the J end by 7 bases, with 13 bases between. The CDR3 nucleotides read TGTGCCTGGAGTGCCAACAGAAGAGGTGAAGCTTTCTTT. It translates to CAWSANRRGEAFF.

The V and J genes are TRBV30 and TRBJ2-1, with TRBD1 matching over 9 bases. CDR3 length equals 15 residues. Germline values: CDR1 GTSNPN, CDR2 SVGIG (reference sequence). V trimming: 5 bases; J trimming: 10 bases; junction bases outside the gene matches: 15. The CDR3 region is CAWGPGQGFVSEQFF. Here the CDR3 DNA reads TGTGCCTGGGGACCGGGACAGGGTTTCGTGAGCGAGCAGTTCTTC.

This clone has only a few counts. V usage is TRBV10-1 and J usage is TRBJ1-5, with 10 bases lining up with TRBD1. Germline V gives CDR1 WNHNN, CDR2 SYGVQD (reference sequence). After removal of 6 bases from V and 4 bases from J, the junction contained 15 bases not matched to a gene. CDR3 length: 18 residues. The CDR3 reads CASRAGTGEWLGNQPQHF. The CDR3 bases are TGCGCCAGCAGGGCCGGGACAGGGGAATGGTTAGGAAATCAGCCCCAGCATTTT.

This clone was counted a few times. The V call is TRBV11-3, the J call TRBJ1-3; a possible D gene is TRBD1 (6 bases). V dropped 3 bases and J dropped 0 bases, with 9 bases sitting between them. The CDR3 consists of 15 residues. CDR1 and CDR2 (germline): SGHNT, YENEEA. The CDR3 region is CASSLDSYSGNTIYF. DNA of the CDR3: TGTGCCAGCAGCTTGGACAGCTACTCTGGAAACACCATATATTTT.

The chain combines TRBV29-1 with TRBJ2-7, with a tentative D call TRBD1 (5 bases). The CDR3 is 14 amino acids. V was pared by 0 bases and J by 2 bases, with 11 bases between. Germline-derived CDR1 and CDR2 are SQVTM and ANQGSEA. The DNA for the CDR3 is TGCAGCGTTGAAGATCGAACAGGTACCTACGAGCAGTACTTC. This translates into CSVEDRTGTYEQYF.

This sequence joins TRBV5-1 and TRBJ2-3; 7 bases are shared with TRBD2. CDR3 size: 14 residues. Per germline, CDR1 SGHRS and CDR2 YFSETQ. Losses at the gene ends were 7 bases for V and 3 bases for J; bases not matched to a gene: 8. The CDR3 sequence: CASGVTGGTDTQYF. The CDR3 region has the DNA TGCGCCAGCGGGGTGACGGGAGGTACAGATACGCAGTATTTT.

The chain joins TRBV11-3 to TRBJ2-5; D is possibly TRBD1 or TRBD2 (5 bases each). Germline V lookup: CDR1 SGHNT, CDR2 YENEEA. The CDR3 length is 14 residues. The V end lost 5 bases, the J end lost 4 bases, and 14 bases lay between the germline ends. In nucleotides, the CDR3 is TGTGCCAGCAGCCCGAGACAGAGGGGAGAGACCCAGTACTTC. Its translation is CASSPRQRGETQYF.

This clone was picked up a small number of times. Written as DNA, the CDR3 is TGCAGCGTTGGCAGGGACGGAAACACCATATATTTT. This codes for CSVGRDGNTIYF. The V and J genes are TRBV29-1 and TRBJ1-3, with D perhaps TRBD1 (5 bases). Trimming removed 4 bases at V and 4 bases at J, with 8 bases between. Germline CDR1 reads SQVTM; CDR2 reads ANQGSEA. The length of the CDR3 is 12 residues.

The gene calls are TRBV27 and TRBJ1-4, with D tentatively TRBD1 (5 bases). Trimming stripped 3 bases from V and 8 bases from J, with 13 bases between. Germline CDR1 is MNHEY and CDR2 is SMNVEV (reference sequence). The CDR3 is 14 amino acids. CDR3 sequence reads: CASSFQGVEEKLFF. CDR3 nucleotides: TGTGCCAGCAGTTTTCAGGGAGTCGAGGAAAAACTGTTTTTT.

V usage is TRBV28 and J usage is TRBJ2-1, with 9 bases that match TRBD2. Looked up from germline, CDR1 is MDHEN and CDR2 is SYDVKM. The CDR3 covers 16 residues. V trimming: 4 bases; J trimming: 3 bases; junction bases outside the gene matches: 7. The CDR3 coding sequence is TGTGCCAGCAGTTCTCTGCTAGCGGGGAACTACAATGAGCAGTTCTTC. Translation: CASSSLLAGNYNEQFF.

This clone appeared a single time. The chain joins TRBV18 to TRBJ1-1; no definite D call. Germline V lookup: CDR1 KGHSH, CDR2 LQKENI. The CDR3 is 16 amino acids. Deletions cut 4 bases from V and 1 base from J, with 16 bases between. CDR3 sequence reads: CASSQEVLSRNTEAFF. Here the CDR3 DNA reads TGTGCCAGCTCACAGGAGGTTCTCTCCCGGAACACTGAAGCTTTCTTT.

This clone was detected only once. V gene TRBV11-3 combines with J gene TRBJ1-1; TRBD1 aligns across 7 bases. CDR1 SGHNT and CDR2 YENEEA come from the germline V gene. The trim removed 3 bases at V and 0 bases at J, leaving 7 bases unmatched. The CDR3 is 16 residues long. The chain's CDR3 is CASSLARQGLNTEAFF. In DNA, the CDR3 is TGTGCCAGCAGCTTGGCTCGACAGGGACTGAACACTGAAGCTTTCTTT. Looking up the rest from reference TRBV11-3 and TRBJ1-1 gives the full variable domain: EAGVVQSPRYKIIEKKQPVAFWCNPISGHNTLYWYLQNLGQGPELLIRYENEEAVDDSQLPKDRFSAERLKGVDSTLKIQPAELGDSAVYLCASSLARQGLNTEAFFGQGTRLTVV.

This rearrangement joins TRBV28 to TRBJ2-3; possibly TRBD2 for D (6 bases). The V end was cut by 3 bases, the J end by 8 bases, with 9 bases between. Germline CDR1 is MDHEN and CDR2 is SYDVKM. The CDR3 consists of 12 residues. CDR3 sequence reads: CASSFVGSTQYF. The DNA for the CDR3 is TGTGCCAGCAGTTTCGTCGGGAGTACGCAGTATTTT.

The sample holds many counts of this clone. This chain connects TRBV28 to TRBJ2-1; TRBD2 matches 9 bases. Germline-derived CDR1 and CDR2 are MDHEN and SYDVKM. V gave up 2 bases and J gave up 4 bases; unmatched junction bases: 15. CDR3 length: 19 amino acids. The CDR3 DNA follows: TGTGCCAGCAGTTTAGCCCCTTTACTCGCGGGAGGGATGTACAATGAGCAGTTCTTC. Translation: CASSLAPLLAGGMYNEQFF.

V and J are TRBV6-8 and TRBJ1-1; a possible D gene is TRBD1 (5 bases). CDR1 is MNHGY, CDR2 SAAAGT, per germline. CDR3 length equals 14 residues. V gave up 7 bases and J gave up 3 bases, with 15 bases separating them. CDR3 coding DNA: TGTGCCAGCAAAGCACGATGGGGGGACACTGAAGCTTTCTTT. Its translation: CASKARWGDTEAFF.

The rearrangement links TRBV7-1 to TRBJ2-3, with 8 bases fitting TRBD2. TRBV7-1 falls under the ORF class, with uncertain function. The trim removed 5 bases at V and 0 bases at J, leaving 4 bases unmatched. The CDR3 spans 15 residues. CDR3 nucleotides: TGTGCCAGCAGCCTAGCGGGCCTAAGCACAGATACGCAGTATTTT. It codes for CASSLAGLSTDTQYF.

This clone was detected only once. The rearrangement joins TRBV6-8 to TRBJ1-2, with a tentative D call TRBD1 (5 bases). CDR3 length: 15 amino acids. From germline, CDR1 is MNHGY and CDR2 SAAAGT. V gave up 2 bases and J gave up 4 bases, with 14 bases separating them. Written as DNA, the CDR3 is TGTGCCAGCAGTTACCGGGCTACAGGTGGCTATGGCTACACCTTC. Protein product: CASSYRATGGYGYTF.

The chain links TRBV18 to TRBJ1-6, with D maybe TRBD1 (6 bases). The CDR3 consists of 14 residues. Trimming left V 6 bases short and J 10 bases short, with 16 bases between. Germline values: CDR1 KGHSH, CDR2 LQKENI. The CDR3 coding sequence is TGTGCCAGCTCTTTGCAGGGGCTGGAATCACCCCTCCACTTT. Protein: CASSLQGLESPLHF.